These 25 T cell receptor beta chains were all obtained from the same sample, sequenced in a study of blood T cell repertoires in COVID-19 (TCRdb year 2020). Library creation used the immunoSEQ multiplex PCR assay. Drawn from immuneACCESS, this table holds only the in-frame rearrangements with V and J called that TCRdb kept. Clones are partly lost; checked studies trace under half to an unresolved V gene and leave the rest unexplained. For this sample the table gives about 210,000 clones, of which about 87% were detected only once. The ten largest clones add up to over 1.5% of the sample. The sample comprised peripheral blood. These receptors all come from a man aged 70 or older with acute or convalescent COVID-19.

V is TRBV5-1 and J is TRBJ2-1, with D perhaps matching TRBD1 (5 bases). Germline CDR1 SGHRS, CDR2 YFSETQ. There are 15 residues in the CDR3. Between the trimmed V and J ends, which lost 1 base and 2 bases, there was a span of 10 bases. The CDR3 here is CASSLQGIAYNEQFF. For the CDR3, the DNA is TGCGCCAGCAGCTTGCAGGGAATAGCCTACAATGAGCAGTTCTTC.

The genes are TRBV6-5 and TRBJ2-1; TRBD1 aligns across 10 bases. Per germline, CDR1 MNHEY and CDR2 SVGAGI. The CDR3 runs to 15 residues. J gave up 10 bases and V 5 bases, and 11 bases lay outside the gene matches. CDR3 in amino acids: CASSPGTGVRGEQFF. The CDR3 DNA sequence: TGTGCCAGCAGTCCCGGGACAGGGGTCCGGGGCGAGCAGTTCTTC.

The chain recombines TRBV5-1 with TRBJ2-5, with 7 bases that match TRBD1. The germline CDR1 and CDR2 sequences are SGHRS and YFSETQ. J was trimmed by 5 bases and V by 2 bases; bases with no gene match: 6. This CDR3 contains 14 residues. CDR3 coding DNA: TGCGCCAGCAGCTTTGAGGGGGCGCGGGAGACCCAGTACTTC. Translated: CASSFEGARETQYF.

This chain uses TRBV6-5 with TRBJ2-3, with 8 bases that match TRBD1. V lost 2 bases and J lost 3; bases outside the gene matches: 7. Germline V gives CDR1 MNHEY, CDR2 SVGAGI. This CDR3 is 16 amino acids long. CDR3 residues: CASSYLRQGRTDTQYF. CDR3 coding DNA: TGTGCCAGCAGTTACCTTAGACAGGGGAGAACAGATACGCAGTATTTT.

The gene calls are TRBV10-3 and TRBJ2-3; tentatively, D is TRBD2 (6 bases). The V and J ends lost 2 bases and 9 bases respectively, with 9 bases between them. This CDR3 comprises 12 residues. CDR1 and CDR2 (germline): ENHRY, SYGVKD. CDR3 nucleotides: TGTGCCATCAGTGAGCTTAGCGGAACGCAGTATTTT. Amino acid sequence: CAISELSGTQYF.

The V gene is TRBV2, the J gene TRBJ2-2; 10 positions agree with TRBD2. The CDR3 runs to 17 residues. Per germline, CDR1 SNHLY and CDR2 FYNNEI. Germline trimming cut 7 bases from V and 5 bases from J; bases unmatched to any gene: 13. CDR3 coding DNA: TGTGCCAGCACCCAACGGGCTAGCGGGAGTCCTACCGGGGAGCTGTTTTTT. Translating gives CASTQRASGSPTGELFF.

This chain links TRBV28 with TRBJ2-7; D may be TRBD2 (6 bases). The germline V gene has CDR1 MDHEN and CDR2 SYDVKM. The CDR3 runs to 14 residues. Trimming removed 3 bases from V and 0 bases from J, with 9 bases in between. The CDR3 sequence is CASSLEGSSYEQYF. The CDR3 DNA reads TGTGCCAGCAGTTTGGAGGGGTCCTCCTACGAGCAGTACTTC.

This sequence joins TRBV10-3 and TRBJ1-1; 8 nucleotides agree with TRBD1. This CDR3 region has 14 residues. V gave up 3 bases and J gave up 5 bases; unmatched junction bases: 5. CDR1 and CDR2 (germline): ENHRY, SYGVKD. The CDR3 protein is CAISDNRGGTEAFF. The CDR3 region has the DNA TGTGCCATCAGTGACAACAGGGGGGGAACTGAAGCTTTCTTT.

This clone occurred once. The V and J genes are TRBV29-1 and TRBJ2-1, with a possible D match to TRBD1 (6 bases). The V end was cut by 6 bases, the J end by 7 bases, with 16 bases between. Germline-derived CDR1 and CDR2 are SQVTM and ANQGSEA. The CDR3 is 13 residues long. DNA for the CDR3: TGCAGCGTGGACAGTAGGGCAGGGAATGAGCAGTTCTTC. Residues: CSVDSRAGNEQFF.

The J gene is TRBJ2-7, the V gene TRBV6-5; maybe TRBD1 (6 bases). Trimming stripped 7 bases from V and 3 bases from J, with 16 bases between. Germline V gene sequence: CDR1 MNHEY, CDR2 SVGAGI. The CDR3 is 14 amino acids. The CDR3 is CASTVTGSNYEQYF. As DNA, the CDR3 is TGTGCCAGCACGGTGACAGGATCAAACTACGAGCAGTACTTC.

There are a few counts of this clone. The chain combines TRBV6-6 with TRBJ1-4, with D perhaps matching TRBD1 (5 bases). There are 16 residues in the CDR3. The germline V gene has CDR1 MNHNY and CDR2 SVGAGI (reference sequence). V shed 7 bases and J shed 2 bases, with 17 bases lying between them. The CDR3 loop is CASKGAGYGTNEKLFF. The CDR3, as DNA: TGTGCCAGCAAAGGTGCAGGGTATGGCACTAATGAAAAACTGTTTTTT.

The sample holds many counts of this clone. The chain couples TRBV5-4 to TRBJ2-7; TRBD2 might be the D (5 bases). The germline V gene has CDR1 SGHNT and CDR2 YYREEE (reference sequence). Trimming removed 4 bases from V and 9 bases from J, with 17 bases in between. This CDR3 is 13 amino acids long. As DNA, the CDR3 is TGTGCCAGCAGCCCTGAGGGCCTCTTACGGCAGTACTTC. Residues: CASSPEGLLRQYF. The whole variable domain, remainder taken from reference TRBV5-4 and TRBJ2-7, is ETGVTQSPTHLIKTRGQQVTLRCSSQSGHNTVSWYQQALGQGPQFIFQYYREEENGRGNFPPRFSGLQFPNYSSELNVNALELDDSALYLCASSPEGLLRQYFGPGTRLTVT.

V usage is TRBV6-5 and J usage is TRBJ2-5; 9 bases map to TRBD1. Trimming took 6 bases from V and 5 from J; bases not matched to a gene: 7. This CDR3 has 14 residues. Looked up from germline, CDR1 is MNHEY and CDR2 is SVGAGI. CDR3 DNA sequence: TGTGCCAGCAGAAAGACAGGGGGTGGGGAGACCCAGTACTTC. This sequence encodes CASRKTGGGETQYF.

The rearrangement joins TRBV29-1 to TRBJ2-3, with TRBD2 matching over 10 bases. The CDR3 runs 14 residues. J lost 4 bases, V lost 3 bases, and 4 bases had no gene match. Germline V gene lookup returns CDR1 SQVTM and CDR2 ANQGSEA. The CDR3 sequence: CSVDGLADADTQYF. Here the CDR3 DNA reads TGCAGCGTTGATGGACTAGCGGACGCAGATACGCAGTATTTT.

This chain connects TRBV4-2 to TRBJ1-1, with 7 bases fitting TRBD1. This CDR3 contains 16 residues. J gave up 6 bases and V 0 bases, and 10 bases lay outside the gene matches. The germline V gene encodes CDR1 LGHNA and CDR2 YNFKEQ. CDR3 sequence (DNA): TGTGCCAGCAGCCAAGATAGGGCGAGACAGGGCCCTGAAGCTTTCTTT. It yields the protein CASSQDRARQGPEAFF.

V is TRBV30 and J is TRBJ1-1; D is perhaps TRBD1 (5 bases). CDR1 is GTSNPN and CDR2 is SVGIG in the germline V gene (reference sequence). Trimming removed 2 bases from V and 3 bases from J, with 10 bases in between. The CDR3 runs to 13 residues. The CDR3: CAWSLLTDTEAFF. CDR3 in DNA: TGTGCCTGGAGTCTACTGACAGACACTGAAGCTTTCTTT.

This clone appeared once. V is TRBV14 and J is TRBJ1-1; D uncertain. CDR1 and CDR2 (germline): SGHDN, FVKESK. V was trimmed by 0 bases and J by 4 bases, leaving 9 bases between them. This CDR3 is built from 14 residues. CDR3 region: CASSQERRFTEAFF. The CDR3 DNA follows: TGTGCCAGCAGCCAAGAAAGGAGGTTCACTGAAGCTTTCTTT.

V and J are TRBV6-1 and TRBJ2-7; tentatively, D is TRBD2 (6 bases). Looked up from germline, CDR1 is MNHNS and CDR2 is SASEGT. V was pared by 1 base and J by 0 bases, with 10 bases between. This CDR3 region has 15 residues. CDR3 region: CASSEDGGGSYEQYF. The CDR3 DNA reads TGTGCCAGCAGTGAAGACGGGGGAGGCTCCTACGAGCAGTACTTC.

Regarding this clone: This sample includes further DNA sequences coding for the same CDR3. V is TRBV18 and J is TRBJ1-1; TRBD1 is a possible D gene (6 bases). Germline loops: CDR1 KGHSH, CDR2 LQKENI. This CDR3 has 13 amino acids. The V and J ends lost 3 bases and 1 base respectively, with 6 bases between them. CDR3 sequence (DNA): TGTGCCAGCTCACCGGGACAGAACACTGAAGCTTTCTTT. Translation: CASSPGQNTEAFF. The whole variable domain, remainder taken from reference TRBV18 and TRBJ1-1, is NAGVMQNPRHLVRRRGQEARLRCSPMKGHSHVYWYRQLPEEGLKFMVYLQKENIIDESGMPKERFSAEFPKEGPSILRIQQVVRGDSAAYFCASSPGQNTEAFFGQGTRLTVV.

The CDR3 spells CASSLGRTADVQYF. Here the CDR3 DNA reads TGTGCCAGCAGCTTAGGACGGACAGCCGATGTTCAGTACTTC. The chain has TRBV7-6 and TRBJ2-4; perhaps TRBD1 as D (6 bases). Germline CDR1 is SGHVS and CDR2 is FNYEAQ. This CDR3 spans 14 amino acids. Trimming took off 1 base at V and 11 bases at J, with 15 bases between the two ends.

The chain carries TRBV7-2 and TRBJ2-3, with D perhaps matching TRBD2 (7 bases). The CDR3 extends over 16 amino acids. Germline assignment: CDR1 SGHTA and CDR2 FQGNSA. Trimming shortened V by 1 base and J by 5 bases, and 16 bases separated the two germline ends. CDR3 sequence (DNA): TGTGCCAGCAGCTTAGGAGGGGCGGGGGCAGGAGATACGCAGTATTTT. It is translated as CASSLGGAGAGDTQYF. Filled out from reference TRBV7-2 and TRBJ2-3, the complete variable domain reads GAGVSQSPSNKVTEKGKDVELRCDPISGHTALYWYRQSLGQGLEFLIYFQGNSAPDKSGLPSDRFSAERTGGSVSTLTIQRTQQEDSAVYLCASSLGGAGAGDTQYFGPGTRLTVL.

The chain has TRBV7-2 and TRBJ2-5; 7 positions agree with TRBD2. The germline V gene has CDR1 SGHTA and CDR2 FQGNSA. V lost 5 bases to trimming and J lost 2 bases; unmatched junction nucleotides: 8. The CDR3 sequence is 15 residues long. CDR3 in DNA: TGTGCCAGCAGCGGAGGCCTAGCGGCACAAGAGACCCAGTACTTC. Translation gives CASSGGLAAQETQYF.

The rearrangement uses TRBV7-2 and TRBJ1-5, with TRBD1 matching over 8 bases. The trim removed 5 bases at V and 6 bases at J, leaving 6 bases unmatched. There are 14 residues in the CDR3. Germline V CDR1 and CDR2: SGHTA, FQGNSA. CDR3 region: CASSPDRGTQPQHF. DNA for the CDR3: TGTGCCAGCAGCCCTGACAGGGGCACTCAGCCCCAGCATTTT. Looking up the rest from reference TRBV7-2 and TRBJ1-5 gives the full variable domain: GAGVSQSPSNKVTEKGKDVELRCDPISGHTALYWYRQSLGQGLEFLIYFQGNSAPDKSGLPSDRFSAERTGGSVSTLTIQRTQQEDSAVYLCASSPDRGTQPQHFGDGTRLSIL.

The chain combines TRBV6-5 with TRBJ2-7; 7 bases line up with TRBD1. CDR1 is MNHEY and CDR2 is SVGAGI in the germline V gene. V shed 5 bases and J 1 base; nucleotides not matched to a gene: 2. The CDR3 totals 13 residues. CDR3 in DNA: TGTGCCAGCAGTAACAGGGGATCCTACGAGCAGTACTTC. Protein product: CASSNRGSYEQYF.

This chain connects TRBV5-1 to TRBJ1-5; possibly TRBD1 for D (6 bases). Germline values: CDR1 SGHRS, CDR2 YFSETQ. The ends were cut back, 0 bases at V and 3 bases at J, with 10 bases in the middle. This CDR3 is 15 amino acids long. CDR3 nucleotide sequence: TGCGCCAGCAGCTTGGAAGGACAGCCCAATCAGCCCCAGCATTTT. Its translation: CASSLEGQPNQPQHF.